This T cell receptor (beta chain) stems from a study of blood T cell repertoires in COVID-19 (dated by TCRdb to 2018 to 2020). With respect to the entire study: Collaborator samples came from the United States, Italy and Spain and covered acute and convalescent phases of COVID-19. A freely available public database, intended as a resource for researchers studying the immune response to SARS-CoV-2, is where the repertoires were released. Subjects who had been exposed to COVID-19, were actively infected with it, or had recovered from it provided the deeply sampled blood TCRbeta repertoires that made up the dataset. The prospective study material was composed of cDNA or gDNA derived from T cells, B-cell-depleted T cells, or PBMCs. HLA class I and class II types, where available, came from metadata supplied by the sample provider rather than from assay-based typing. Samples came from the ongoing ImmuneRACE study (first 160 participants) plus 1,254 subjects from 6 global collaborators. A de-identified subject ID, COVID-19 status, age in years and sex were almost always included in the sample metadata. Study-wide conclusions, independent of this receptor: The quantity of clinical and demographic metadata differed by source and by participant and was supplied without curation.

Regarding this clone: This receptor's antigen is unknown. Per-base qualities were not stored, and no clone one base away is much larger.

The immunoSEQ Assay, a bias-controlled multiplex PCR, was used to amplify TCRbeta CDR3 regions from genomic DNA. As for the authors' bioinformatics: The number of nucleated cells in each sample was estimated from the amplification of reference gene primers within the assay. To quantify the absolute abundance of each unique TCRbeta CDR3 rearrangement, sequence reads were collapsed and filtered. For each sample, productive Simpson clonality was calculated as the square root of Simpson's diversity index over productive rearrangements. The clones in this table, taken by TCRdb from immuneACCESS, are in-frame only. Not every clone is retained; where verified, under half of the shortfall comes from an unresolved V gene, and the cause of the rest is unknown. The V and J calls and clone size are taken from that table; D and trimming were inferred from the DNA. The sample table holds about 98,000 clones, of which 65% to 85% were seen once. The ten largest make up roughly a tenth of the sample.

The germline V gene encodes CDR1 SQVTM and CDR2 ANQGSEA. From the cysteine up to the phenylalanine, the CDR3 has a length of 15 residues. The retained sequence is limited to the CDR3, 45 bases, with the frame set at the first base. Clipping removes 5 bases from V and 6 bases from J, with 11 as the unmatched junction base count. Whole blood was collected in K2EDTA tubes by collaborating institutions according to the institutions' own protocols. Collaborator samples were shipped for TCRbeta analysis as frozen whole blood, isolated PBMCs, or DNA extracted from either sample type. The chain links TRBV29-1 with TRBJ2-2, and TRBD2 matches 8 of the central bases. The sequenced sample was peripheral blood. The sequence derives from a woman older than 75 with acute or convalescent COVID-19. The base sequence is TGCAGCGTTTCCCGCGGATCGACTAGCGCCGGGGAGCTGTTTTTT. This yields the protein CSVSRGSTSAGELFF.